This T cell receptor beta chain was documented in a study of T cells in localized non-small cell lung cancer. Findings and caveats of the study: As only one tumor region underwent sequencing, heterogeneity remains possible. Maximal T cell clonality occurred in uninvolved adjacent lung, with tumor ranking below it. Longer overall survival was linked to higher blood T cell density.

Here immunoSEQ multiplex PCR was the method, and the copy in TCRdb shows in-frame clones only, minus some. The sample includes 50,000 to 55,000 clones, more than 75% of them seen just once. The CDR3 extends over 13 amino acids. CDR1 MNHNS and CDR2 SASEGT come from the germline V gene. Trimming cost V 8 bases and J 2 bases, with 12 bases left between them. This clone was seen only a few times. The antigen is unknown. This receptor was taken from a female donor with stage II lung adenocarcinoma. The V gene is TRBV6-1, the J gene TRBJ1-2; TRBD1 is a possible D gene (5 bases). The material was PBMCs, obtained before any cancer treatment. The CDR3 DNA sequence: TGTGCCAGCGGTCAACAGGAGAACTATGGCTACACCTTC. This codes for CASGQQENYGYTF.